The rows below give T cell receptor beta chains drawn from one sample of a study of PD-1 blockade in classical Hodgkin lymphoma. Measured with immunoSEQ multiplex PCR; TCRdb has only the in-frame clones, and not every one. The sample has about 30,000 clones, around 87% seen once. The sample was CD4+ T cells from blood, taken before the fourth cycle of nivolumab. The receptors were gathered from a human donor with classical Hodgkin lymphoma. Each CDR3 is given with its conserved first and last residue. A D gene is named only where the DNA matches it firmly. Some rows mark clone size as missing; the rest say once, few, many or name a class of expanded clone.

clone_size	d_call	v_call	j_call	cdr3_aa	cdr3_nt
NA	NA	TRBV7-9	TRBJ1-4	CASTGTVDEKLFF	TGTGCCTCAACCGGGACGGTAGATGAAAAACTGTTTTTT
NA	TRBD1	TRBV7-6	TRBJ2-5	CASSLLAQGAGETQYF	TGTGCCAGCAGCTTACTGGCTCAGGGGGCGGGAGAGACCCAGTACTTC
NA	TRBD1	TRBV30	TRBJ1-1	CAWRIRDRLNTEAFF	TGTGCCTGGAGGATTCGGGACAGATTGAACACTGAAGCTTTCTTT
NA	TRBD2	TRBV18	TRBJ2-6	CASSPSAGGPSGANVLTF	TGTGCCAGCTCACCTTCAGCGGGAGGGCCCTCTGGGGCCAACGTCCTGACTTTC
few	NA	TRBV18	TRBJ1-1	CASSPLALNTEAFF	TGTGCCAGCTCACCACTGGCCTTGAACACTGAAGCTTTCTTT
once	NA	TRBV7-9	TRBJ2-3	CASRRRGITDTQYF	TGTGCCAGCCGGCGGAGGGGTATCACAGATACGCAGTATTTT
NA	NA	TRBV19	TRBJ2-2	CASSIGPQGSGELFF	TGTGCCAGTAGTATTGGGCCCCAGGGGTCCGGGGAGCTGTTTTTT
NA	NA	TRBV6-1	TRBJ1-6	CASSEIRGKSPLHF	TGTGCCAGCAGTGAAATACGTGGGAAGTCACCCCTCCACTTT
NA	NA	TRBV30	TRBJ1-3	CAWRWGRGVNTIYF	TGTGCCTGGAGATGGGGCCGGGGGGTAAACACCATATATTTT
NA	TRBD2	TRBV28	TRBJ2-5	CASSRITSDQETQYF	TGTGCCAGCAGCCGGATCACTAGCGACCAAGAGACCCAGTACTTC
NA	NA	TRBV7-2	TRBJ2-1	CASSLYFGYNEQFF	TGTGCCAGCAGCCTATACTTTGGGTACAATGAGCAGTTCTTC
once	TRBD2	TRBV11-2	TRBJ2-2	CASSLPTSGLTGELFF	TGTGCCAGCAGCCTTCCGACTAGCGGGCTCACCGGGGAGCTGTTTTTT
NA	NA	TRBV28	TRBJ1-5	CASSLGVGSSQPQHF	TGTGCCAGCAGTTTGGGGGTTGGTTCGAGTCAGCCCCAGCATTTT
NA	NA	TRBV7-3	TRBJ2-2	CASSAMGGNTGELFF	TGTGCCAGCAGTGCGATGGGCGGGAACACCGGGGAGCTGTTTTTT
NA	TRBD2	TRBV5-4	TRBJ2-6	CASSFDSGGFSGANVLTF	TGTGCCAGCAGCTTTGATAGCGGGGGCTTCTCTGGGGCCAACGTCCTGACTTTC
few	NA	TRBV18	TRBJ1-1	CASSPQGTEAFF	TGTGCCAGCTCACCCCAGGGCACTGAAGCTTTCTTT
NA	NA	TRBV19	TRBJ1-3	CASTRGDGSGNTIYF	TGTGCCAGTACCCGAGGGGACGGCTCTGGAAACACCATATATTTT
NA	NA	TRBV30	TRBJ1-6	CAWSIGIVSSYNSPLHF	TGTGCCTGGAGCATCGGAATCGTCAGCTCCTATAATTCACCCCTCCACTTT
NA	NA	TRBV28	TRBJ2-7	CASRADRSSYEQYF	TGTGCCAGCCGGGCGGACAGAAGCTCCTACGAGCAGTACTTC
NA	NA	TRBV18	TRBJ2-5	CASSIRTGQETQYF	TGTGCCAGCTCAATTCGGACGGGCCAAGAGACCCAGTACTTC
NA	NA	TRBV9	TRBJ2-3	CASSPNTDTQYF	TGTGCCAGCAGCCCTAACACAGATACGCAGTATTTT
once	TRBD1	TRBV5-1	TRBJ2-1	CASSLGGGEGNNEQFF	TGCGCCAGCAGCTTGGGAGGGGGCGAAGGAAACAATGAGCAGTTCTTC
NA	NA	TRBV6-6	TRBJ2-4	CASNGRGVAKNIQYF	TGTGCCAGCAACGGACGCGGGGTAGCCAAAAACATTCAGTACTTC
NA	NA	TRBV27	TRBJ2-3	CASSLSPGLSTDTQYF	TGTGCCAGCAGTTTATCCCCGGGCCTCAGCACAGATACGCAGTATTTT
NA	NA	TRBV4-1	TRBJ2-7	CASSQAEGGSLYEQYF	TGCGCCAGCAGCCAAGCCGAAGGGGGATCTCTCTACGAGCAGTACTTC
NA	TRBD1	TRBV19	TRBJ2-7	CASSTPPDRAQRSYEQYF	TGTGCCAGTAGTACCCCCCCGGACAGGGCGCAAAGGAGCTACGAGCAGTACTTC
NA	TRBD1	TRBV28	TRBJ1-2	CASRRDSRNYGYTF	TGTGCCAGCAGGAGGGACAGCCGGAACTATGGCTACACCTTC
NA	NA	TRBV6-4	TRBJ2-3	CASSDSAGSTDTQYF	TGTGCCAGCAGTGACTCGGCGGGAAGCACAGATACGCAGTATTTT
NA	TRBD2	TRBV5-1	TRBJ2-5	CASSPGLAGGLETQYF	TGCGCCAGCAGCCCGGGACTAGCGGGGGGTCTGGAGACCCAGTACTTC
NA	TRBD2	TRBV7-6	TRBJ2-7	CASSLALTGGYEQYF	TGTGCCAGCAGCTTAGCGCTAACGGGGGGGTACGAGCAGTACTTC
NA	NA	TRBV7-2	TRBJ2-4	CASSFRDSTPAVAKNIQYF	TGTGCCAGCAGCTTCCGGGACTCAACACCAGCCGTAGCCAAAAACATTCAGTACTTC
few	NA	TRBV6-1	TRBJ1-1	CASSVAVNTEAFF	TGTGCCAGCAGTGTGGCAGTGAACACTGAAGCTTTCTTT
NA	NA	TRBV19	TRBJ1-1	CASSERTRDTEAFF	TGTGCCAGTAGTGAAAGGACAAGGGACACTGAAGCTTTCTTT
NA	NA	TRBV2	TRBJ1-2	CASRILVGGYTF	TGTGCCAGCAGAATCTTAGTGGGGGGCTACACCTTC
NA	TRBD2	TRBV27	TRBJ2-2	CASSHPGTSVTGELFF	TGTGCCAGCAGTCACCCCGGGACTAGCGTCACCGGGGAGCTGTTTTTT
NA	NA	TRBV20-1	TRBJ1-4	CSALNEKLFF	TGCAGTGCCCTAAATGAAAAACTGTTTTTT
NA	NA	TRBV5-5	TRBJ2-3	CASSQAGTTDTQYF	TGTGCCAGCAGCCAAGCGGGCACCACAGATACGCAGTATTTT
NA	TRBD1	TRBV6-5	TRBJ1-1	CASSYSAGGGTEAFF	TGTGCCAGCAGTTACTCGGCAGGGGGGGGAACTGAAGCTTTCTTT
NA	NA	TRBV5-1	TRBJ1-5	CASSLDTGVGQPQHF	TGCGCCAGCAGCTTGGACACAGGAGTGGGTCAGCCCCAGCATTTT
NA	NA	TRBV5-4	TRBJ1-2	CASSDTGSPNYGYTF	TGTGCCAGCAGCGACACAGGGTCCCCTAACTATGGCTACACCTTC
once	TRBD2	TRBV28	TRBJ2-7	CASSFFSGKAYEQYF	TGTGCCAGCAGTTTTTTCAGCGGGAAAGCCTACGAGCAGTACTTC
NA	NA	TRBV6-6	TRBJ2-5	CASTGGVETQYF	TGTGCCAGCACTGGCGGGGTGGAGACCCAGTACTTC
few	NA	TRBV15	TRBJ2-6	CATSVGFVAGANVLTF	TGTGCCACGTCGGTTGGGTTTGTTGCTGGGGCCAACGTCCTGACTTTC
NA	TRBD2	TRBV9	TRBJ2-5	CASTPGGGGKETQYF	TGTGCCAGCACCCCGGGAGGGGGTGGGAAAGAGACCCAGTACTTC
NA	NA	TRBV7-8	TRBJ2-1	CASSLMYNEQFF	TGTGCCAGCAGCCTAATGTACAATGAGCAGTTCTTC
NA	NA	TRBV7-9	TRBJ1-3	CASSPVGSSGNTIYF	TGTGCCAGCAGTCCGGTGGGGAGCTCTGGAAACACCATATATTTT
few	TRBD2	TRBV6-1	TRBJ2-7	CASSRQAGPYEQYF	TGTGCCAGCAGTAGGCAAGCGGGACCTTACGAGCAGTACTTC
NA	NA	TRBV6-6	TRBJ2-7	CASSYSVGTYEQYF	TGTGCCAGCAGTTACAGCGTGGGGACCTACGAGCAGTACTTC
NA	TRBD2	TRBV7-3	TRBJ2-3	CASSRLAGGPDTQYF	TGTGCCAGCAGCAGACTAGCGGGAGGACCAGATACGCAGTATTTT
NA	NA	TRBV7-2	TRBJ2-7	CASSFSPAYEQYF	TGTGCCAGCAGCTTTTCCCCGGCCTACGAGCAGTACTTC
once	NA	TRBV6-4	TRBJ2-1	CASSQGSRSYNEQFF	TGTGCCAGCAGTCAAGGTAGTCGCTCCTACAATGAGCAGTTCTTC
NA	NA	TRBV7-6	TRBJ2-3	CASSWQGFGTDTQYF	TGTGCCAGCAGCTGGCAGGGTTTTGGCACAGATACGCAGTATTTT
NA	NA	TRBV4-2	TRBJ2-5	CASSPRDGETQYF	TGTGCCAGCAGCCCTAGAGATGGAGAGACCCAGTACTTC
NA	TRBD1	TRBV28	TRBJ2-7	CASSPHSGGRDEQYF	TGTGCCAGCAGTCCACATTCAGGGGGCAGGGACGAGCAGTACTTC
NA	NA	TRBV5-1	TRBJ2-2	CASRTTVSANTGELFF	TGCGCCAGCCGAACGACAGTTTCCGCGAACACCGGGGAGCTGTTTTTT
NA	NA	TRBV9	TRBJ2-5	CASSGPAGETQYF	TGTGCCAGCAGCGGTCCAGCGGGTGAGACCCAGTACTTC
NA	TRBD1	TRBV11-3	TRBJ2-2	CASSTEDRAYTGELFF	TGTGCCAGCAGCACCGAAGACAGGGCCTACACCGGGGAGCTGTTTTTT
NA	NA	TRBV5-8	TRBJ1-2	CASSLGGLGRATYGYTF	TGTGCCAGCAGCTTGGGAGGGCTCGGCAGGGCGACCTATGGCTACACCTTC
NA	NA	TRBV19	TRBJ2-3	CASSVGWGTDTQYF	TGTGCCAGTAGTGTAGGGTGGGGGACAGATACGCAGTATTTT
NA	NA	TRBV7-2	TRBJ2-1	CASSFSYASYNEQFF	TGTGCCAGCAGCTTTTCGTACGCCTCCTACAATGAGCAGTTCTTC